Below, 18 T cell receptor beta chains from the same sample are listed, as sequenced in a study of cytomegalovirus exposure and HLA in healthy donors. The PCR used 60 Vbeta and 13 Jbeta primers. The protocol was immunoSEQ multiplex PCR, while the TCRdb copy is restricted to in-frame clones and leaves out a portion. The profile shows 100,000 to 150,000 clones, around 73% of them singletons. The source material was PBMCs. The source is a female donor in good health and CMV-seronegative.

V gene TRBV25-1 combines with J gene TRBJ2-7; D perhaps matches TRBD1 (6 bases). V lost 2 bases, J lost 3 bases, and 11 bases lay in between. Per germline, CDR1 MGHDK and CDR2 SYGVNS. The CDR3 sequence is 14 residues long. CDR3 region: CASSEPRGNYEQYF. In nucleotides, the CDR3 is TGTGCCAGCAGTGAACCCAGGGGAAACTACGAGCAGTACTTC.

The V gene is TRBV2, the J gene TRBJ1-2, with TRBD1 matching 8 bases. The CDR3 is made up of 15 amino acids. V shed 4 bases and J 7 bases; nucleotides not matched to a gene: 11. The germline gives CDR1 SNHLY, CDR2 FYNNEI. The CDR3 DNA reads TGTGCCAGCAGTGTCCTTCAGGGGGCCTGGGGTGGCTACACCTTC. It translates to CASSVLQGAWGGYTF.

This CDR3 reads CASSRGLAGRQETQYF. The CDR3 bases are TGTGCCAGCAGCCGGGGACTAGCGGGCCGCCAAGAGACCCAGTACTTC. The V and J genes are TRBV11-2 and TRBJ2-5; 12 bases align to TRBD2. The V gene end was trimmed by 5 bases and the J gene end by 1 base; junction bases not matched to a gene: 5. From germline, CDR1 is SGHAT and CDR2 FQNNGV. CDR3 length equals 16 residues.

V and J are TRBV10-3 and TRBJ2-1; 9 nucleotides agree with TRBD2. Germline V CDR1 and CDR2: ENHRY, SYGVKD. The CDR3 is made up of 16 amino acids. Trimming at V came to 6 bases and at J to 6 bases, leaving 12 bases not matched to a gene. The CDR3 DNA reads TGTGCCATCAGCGCGGGGGGCGGGAGGGCCCTCAATGAGCAGTTCTTC. It specifies CAISAGGGRALNEQFF.

The chain has TRBV28 and TRBJ1-1; D may be TRBD1 (5 bases). V lost 9 bases, J lost 2 bases, and 13 bases lay in between. The CDR3 extends over 13 amino acids. The V gene's germline CDR1 is MDHEN and CDR2 SYDVKM. CDR3 sequence reads: CASEDSQNTEAFF. CDR3 nucleotides: TGTGCCAGTGAAGACAGCCAAAACACTGAAGCTTTCTTT.

The chain employs TRBV9 and TRBJ2-7; 9 nucleotides match TRBD2. This CDR3 is built from 15 residues. With V trimmed by 2 bases and J by 1 base, 4 bases remained unmatched. Germline V gene sequence: CDR1 SGDLS, CDR2 YYNGEE. The CDR3: CASSVSGSGSYEQYF. The CDR3 DNA reads as TGTGCCAGCAGCGTTAGCGGGAGTGGGTCCTACGAGCAGTACTTC. The whole variable domain, remainder taken from reference TRBV9 and TRBJ2-7, is DSGVTQTPKHLITATGQRVTLRCSPRSGDLSVYWYQQSLDQGLQFLIQYYNGEERAKGNILERFSAQQFPDLHSELNLSSLELGDSALYFCASSVSGSGSYEQYFGPGTRLTVT.

The chain carries TRBV30 and TRBJ2-5, with a tentative D call TRBD2 (5 bases). The ends were cut back, 0 bases at V and 1 base at J, with 15 bases in the middle. The CDR3 sequence is 16 residues long. Germline V gene data show CDR1 as GTSNPN and CDR2 as SVGIG (reference sequence). The CDR3 loop reads CAWSVMRAELQETQYF. In DNA form, the CDR3 reads TGTGCCTGGAGTGTTATGAGGGCAGAACTCCAAGAGACCCAGTACTTC.

This clone has a handful of counts. The J gene is TRBJ2-3, the V gene TRBV28; D gene unclear. Germline values: CDR1 MDHEN, CDR2 SYDVKM. The CDR3 has 12 residues. Trimming took 6 bases from V and 4 from J, leaving 8 bases between them. CDR3 nucleotides: TGTGCCAGCAGGGTAGCCGCAGATACGCAGTATTTT. Translation gives CASRVAADTQYF.

The chain uses TRBV27 and TRBJ2-1, with 9 bases matching TRBD2. This CDR3 contains 15 residues. Germline V gene sequence: CDR1 MNHEY, CDR2 SMNVEV (reference sequence). With V trimmed by 0 bases and J by 7 bases, 4 bases remained unmatched. The DNA of the CDR3 is TGTGCCAGCAGTTTATCCATCACTAGCGGGAATGAGCAGTTCTTC. Amino acids: CASSLSITSGNEQFF.

This clone was observed a single time. The chain is built from TRBV19 and TRBJ1-2; 8 bases map to TRBD1. V trimming: 3 bases; J trimming: 6 bases; junction bases outside the gene matches: 9. The CDR3 extends over 15 amino acids. The germline V gene encodes CDR1 LNHDA and CDR2 SQIVND (reference sequence). The CDR3 loop is CASSIRGREANGYTF. The CDR3 coding sequence is TGTGCCAGTAGTATCAGGGGGCGCGAGGCTAATGGCTACACCTTC. The full variable domain, with the rest looked up from reference TRBV19 and TRBJ1-2, is DGGITQSPKYLFRKEGQNVTLSCEQNLNHDAMYWYRQDPGQGLRLIYYSQIVNDFQKGDIAEGYSVSREKKESFPLTVTSAQKNPTAFYLCASSIRGREANGYTFGSGTRLTVV.

V gene TRBV5-1 combines with J gene TRBJ2-1, with D possibly being TRBD2 (5 bases). The V and J ends lost 7 bases and 4 bases respectively, with 12 bases between them. The CDR3 runs to 13 residues. Germline CDR1 and CDR2: SGHRS and YFSETQ. The CDR3 loop reads CASAYSEYNEQFF. The CDR3, as DNA: TGCGCCAGCGCCTATAGCGAGTACAATGAGCAGTTCTTC.

This chain joins TRBV7-2 and TRBJ1-1; TRBD1 is a possible D gene (6 bases). Looked up from germline, CDR1 is SGHTA and CDR2 is FQGNSA. The ends were cut back, 5 bases at V and 0 bases at J, with 10 bases in the middle. CDR3 length: 14 residues. The CDR3 DNA reads TGTGCCAGCAGCAGCAACAGGGTGAACACTGAAGCTTTCTTT. It is translated as CASSSNRVNTEAFF. Using reference TRBV7-2 and TRBJ1-1 for the parts outside the CDR3, the full variable domain is GAGVSQSPSNKVTEKGKDVELRCDPISGHTALYWYRQSLGQGLEFLIYFQGNSAPDKSGLPSDRFSAERTGGSVSTLTIQRTQQEDSAVYLCASSSNRVNTEAFFGQGTRLTVV.

The V gene is TRBV28, the J gene TRBJ2-7; 7 nucleotides agree with TRBD1. The germline CDR1 and CDR2 sequences are MDHEN and SYDVKM. Losses at the gene ends were 0 bases for V and 2 bases for J; bases not matched to a gene: 1. The CDR3 length is 14 residues. The CDR3 here is CASSLWDRPYEQYF. CDR3 DNA: TGTGCCAGCAGTTTATGGGACAGGCCCTACGAGCAGTACTTC. The full variable domain, with the rest looked up from reference TRBV28 and TRBJ2-7, is DVKVTQSSRYLVKRTGEKVFLECVQDMDHENMFWYRQDPGLGLRLIYFSYDVKMKEKGDIPEGYSVSREKKERFSLILESASTNQTSMYLCASSLWDRPYEQYFGPGTRLTVT.

This clone was counted once. This rearrangement joins TRBV28 to TRBJ1-1; weak D call: TRBD1 (6 bases). The germline V gene encodes CDR1 MDHEN and CDR2 SYDVKM. The CDR3 sequence is 14 residues long. Trimming shortened V by 1 base and J by 4 bases, and 10 bases separated the two germline ends. This CDR3 is CASSLLGGGTEAFF. In DNA form, the CDR3 reads TGTGCCAGCAGTTTATTAGGGGGGGGCACTGAAGCTTTCTTT. Complete variable domain (other parts from reference TRBV28 and TRBJ1-1): DVKVTQSSRYLVKRTGEKVFLECVQDMDHENMFWYRQDPGLGLRLIYFSYDVKMKEKGDIPEGYSVSREKKERFSLILESASTNQTSMYLCASSLLGGGTEAFFGQGTRLTVV.

V and J are TRBV5-1 and TRBJ2-3; TRBD1 is a possible D gene (6 bases). V dropped 0 bases and J dropped 3 bases, with 8 bases sitting between them. Germline V gene data show CDR1 as SGHRS and CDR2 as YFSETQ. The CDR3 contains 14 residues. CDR3 sequence (DNA): TGCGCCAGCAGCTTGGGGGGGCCTACAGATACGCAGTATTTT. Encoded protein: CASSLGGPTDTQYF.

The chain has TRBV9 and TRBJ2-1; D is perhaps TRBD1 (8 bases). V lost 3 bases and J 7 bases, leaving 14 bases between the germline ends. CDR3 length equals 14 residues. The V gene's germline CDR1 is SGDLS and CDR2 YYNGEE. The CDR3 loop reads CASSAQGGLNEQFF. The CDR3 bases are TGTGCCAGCAGCGCACAGGGGGGACTAAATGAGCAGTTCTTC.

V usage is TRBV7-9 and J usage is TRBJ2-3; perhaps TRBD2 as D (5 bases). CDR1 and CDR2 from the germline V gene are SEHNR and FQNEAQ (reference sequence). The CDR3 has 15 amino acids. Trimming removed 2 bases at V and 2 bases at J, with 11 bases between. The CDR3 DNA reads TGTGCCAGCAGCTTATTAGGACTCGTCACAGATACGCAGTATTTT. Translated, it gives CASSLLGLVTDTQYF. The full variable domain, its missing parts supplied by reference TRBV7-9 and TRBJ2-3, is DTGVSQNPRHKITKRGQNVTFRCDPISEHNRLYWYRQTLGQGPEFLTYFQNEAQLEKSRLLSDRFSAERPKGSFSTLEIQRTEQGDSAMYLCASSLLGLVTDTQYFGPGTRLTVL.

This CDR3 reads CASSFTSGSGETQYF. CDR3 in DNA: TGCGCCAGCAGCTTTACCAGCGGGAGCGGGGAGACCCAGTACTTC. The chain recombines TRBV5-1 with TRBJ2-5, with TRBD2 identical over 8 bases. V gave up 2 bases and J gave up 5 bases; unmatched junction bases: 8. The CDR3 totals 15 residues. CDR1 is SGHRS and CDR2 is YFSETQ in the germline V gene. The complete variable domain, with remaining parts taken from reference TRBV5-1 and TRBJ2-5, reads KAGVTQTPRYLIKTRGQQVTLSCSPISGHRSVSWYQQTPGQGLQFLFEYFSETQRNKGNFPGRFSGRQFSNSRSEMNVSTLELGDSALYLCASSFTSGSGETQYFGPGTRLLVL.